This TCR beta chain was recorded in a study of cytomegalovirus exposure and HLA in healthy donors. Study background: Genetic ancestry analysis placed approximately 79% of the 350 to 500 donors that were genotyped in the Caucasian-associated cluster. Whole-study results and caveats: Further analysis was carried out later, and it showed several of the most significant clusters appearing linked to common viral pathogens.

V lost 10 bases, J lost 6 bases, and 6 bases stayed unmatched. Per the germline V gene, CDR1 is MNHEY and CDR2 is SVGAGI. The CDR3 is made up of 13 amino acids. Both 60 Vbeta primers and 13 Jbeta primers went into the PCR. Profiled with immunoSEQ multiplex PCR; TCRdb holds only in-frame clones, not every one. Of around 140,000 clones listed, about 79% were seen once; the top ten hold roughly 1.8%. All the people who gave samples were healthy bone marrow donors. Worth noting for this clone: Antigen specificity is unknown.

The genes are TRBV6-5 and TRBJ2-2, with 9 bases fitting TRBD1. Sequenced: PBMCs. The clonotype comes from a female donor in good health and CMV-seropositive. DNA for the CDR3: TGTGCCACCCGGGACAGGGTCGCCGGGGAGCTGTTTTTT. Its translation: CATRDRVAGELFF.